This entry lists 25 T cell receptor beta chains sequenced from one sample in a study of blood T cell repertoires in COVID-19. Sequenced by immunoSEQ multiplex PCR; TCRdb stores in-frame clones only, minus some. Of some 110,000 clones detected, 90% to 95% appear once; the ten largest clones hold around 2.1%. Sequencing was performed on peripheral blood. These receptors originate from a man in his fifties or sixties with COVID-19, enrolled during active disease.

V gene TRBV5-1 combines with J gene TRBJ2-5; 9 positions match TRBD1. Trimming removed 4 bases from V and 7 bases from J; junction bases left unmatched: 2. CDR3 length: 12 amino acids. From germline, CDR1 is SGHRS and CDR2 YFSETQ. CDR3 sequence reads: CASSPTGGTQYF. The CDR3 bases are TGCGCCAGCAGCCCGACAGGGGGGACCCAGTACTTC.

This rearrangement joins TRBV9 to TRBJ2-4; 12 bases are a match to TRBD2. The CDR3 loop spans 16 amino acids. V was clipped by 4 bases and J by 4 bases; unmatched bases: 6. Germline V CDR1 and CDR2: SGDLS, YYNGEE. CDR3 amino acids: CASSPELAGGKNIQYF. The CDR3 region has the DNA TGTGCCAGCAGCCCTGAGCTAGCGGGAGGGAAAAACATTCAGTACTTC. Full variable domain (rest looked up from reference TRBV9 and TRBJ2-4): DSGVTQTPKHLITATGQRVTLRCSPRSGDLSVYWYQQSLDQGLQFLIQYYNGEERAKGNILERFSAQQFPDLHSELNLSSLELGDSALYFCASSPELAGGKNIQYFGAGTRLSVL.

The chain carries TRBV9 and TRBJ2-3; 8 nucleotides line up with TRBD1. J lost 1 base, V lost 0 bases, and 10 bases had no gene match. CDR1 and CDR2 (germline): SGDLS, YYNGEE. The length of the CDR3 is 18 residues. CDR3 sequence reads: CASSVEFYGGQGTDTQYF. CDR3 coding DNA: TGTGCCAGCAGCGTAGAGTTTTACGGGGGACAGGGCACAGATACGCAGTATTTT.

The J gene is TRBJ1-2, the V gene TRBV5-1, with D tentatively TRBD1 (5 bases). This CDR3 spans 15 amino acids. V gave up 0 bases and J gave up 1 base, with 10 bases separating them. Germline loops: CDR1 SGHRS, CDR2 YFSETQ. DNA for the CDR3: TGCGCCAGCAGCTTGGGGGTGACAGATAACTATGGCTACACCTTC. Protein product: CASSLGVTDNYGYTF.

The chain couples TRBV6-5 to TRBJ2-1, with D maybe TRBD2 (5 bases). CDR1 is MNHEY, CDR2 SVGAGI, per germline. V lost 8 bases, J lost 2 bases, and 13 bases lay in between. The CDR3 covers 14 residues. CDR3 coding DNA: TGTGCCAGCGAGAGTTATAGCGCCTACAATGAGCAGTTCTTC. Translation: CASESYSAYNEQFF.

The chain is built from TRBV25-1 and TRBJ1-1, with a weak D call TRBD1 (5 bases). Germline values: CDR1 MGHDK, CDR2 SYGVNS. This CDR3 has 13 amino acids. The V and J ends lost 1 base and 3 bases respectively, with 6 bases between them. CDR3 sequence reads: CASSEWGDTEAFF. CDR3 in DNA: TGTGCCAGCAGTGAATGGGGGGACACTGAAGCTTTCTTT.

The rearrangement links TRBV28 to TRBJ1-2; no clear D. The germline CDR1 and CDR2 sequences are MDHEN and SYDVKM. Trimming left V 5 bases short and J 0 bases short, with 10 bases between. The CDR3 loop spans 14 amino acids. The CDR3 DNA reads TGTGCCAGCAGTCAGGCCGGGACTAACTATGGCTACACCTTC. This sequence encodes CASSQAGTNYGYTF.

This chain connects TRBV20-1 to TRBJ1-2; 8 nucleotides agree with TRBD1. The CDR3 extends over 13 amino acids. After removal of 3 bases from V and 8 bases from J, the junction contained 8 bases not matched to a gene. CDR1 and CDR2 (germline): DFQATT, SNEGSKA (reference sequence). This chain's CDR3 is CSASPPGGRGYTF. DNA of the CDR3: TGCAGTGCTAGTCCGCCAGGGGGCCGCGGCTACACCTTC.

The chain couples TRBV6-5 to TRBJ2-7; weak D call: TRBD1 (5 bases). Germline V CDR1 and CDR2: MNHEY, SVGAGI. This CDR3 region has 13 residues. V lost 2 bases and J 2 bases, leaving 7 bases between the germline ends. CDR3 nucleotide sequence: TGTGCCAGCAGTTACCAGGGAACCTACGAGCAGTACTTC. The encoded protein is CASSYQGTYEQYF.

This sequence joins TRBV19 and TRBJ2-7; 7 nucleotides agree with TRBD2. The CDR3 spans 15 residues. Germline CDR1 reads LNHDA; CDR2 reads SQIVND (reference sequence). The trim removed 3 bases at V and 5 bases at J, leaving 10 bases unmatched. CDR3 loop: CASSMGGTPRDEQYF. CDR3 DNA: TGTGCCAGTAGTATGGGAGGGACCCCGAGGGACGAGCAGTACTTC.

This chain connects TRBV4-1 to TRBJ2-5; 7 bases line up with TRBD1. Germline assignment: CDR1 MGHRA and CDR2 YSYEKL. After removal of 4 bases from V and 5 bases from J, the junction contained 4 bases not matched to a gene. This CDR3 has 13 amino acids. CDR3 sequence: CASSRLQGETQYF. The CDR3 DNA reads as TGCGCCAGCAGCCGCTTACAGGGGGAGACCCAGTACTTC.

This clone was detected only once. This sequence joins TRBV5-1 and TRBJ2-5, with 10 bases lining up with TRBD2. The trim removed 4 bases at V and 2 bases at J, leaving 5 bases unmatched. Per the germline V gene, CDR1 is SGHRS and CDR2 is YFSETQ. The CDR3 spans 15 residues. The CDR3: CASSESGREQETQYF. CDR3 DNA sequence: TGCGCCAGCAGCGAAAGCGGGAGGGAGCAAGAGACCCAGTACTTC.

The chain employs TRBV6-1 and TRBJ2-5, with a tentative D call TRBD1 (6 bases). Trimming pared 2 bases from V and 3 bases from J, leaving 16 bases between. The CDR3 runs 16 residues. CDR1 MNHNS and CDR2 SASEGT come from the germline V gene. CDR3 protein: CASSEFLGAMKETQYF. The CDR3 DNA reads as TGTGCCAGCAGTGAATTTCTGGGGGCTATGAAAGAGACCCAGTACTTC.

This chain links TRBV27 with TRBJ2-7; 10 positions match TRBD1. The CDR3 totals 15 residues. Per the germline V gene, CDR1 is MNHEY and CDR2 is SMNVEV (reference sequence). Losses at the gene ends were 4 bases for V and 3 bases for J; bases not matched to a gene: 6. This chain's CDR3 is CASSSRDRGFYEQYF. Written as DNA, the CDR3 is TGTGCCAGCAGTTCCCGGGACAGGGGCTTCTACGAGCAGTACTTC.

The chain carries TRBV4-1 and TRBJ2-2, with unresolved D. The CDR3 sequence is 15 residues long. In germline, CDR1 is MGHRA, CDR2 YSYEKL. V lost 0 bases to trimming and J lost 7 bases, with 12 bases between them. The CDR3 bases are TGCGCCAGCAGCCAAGATCCCCAGGCTGGCGGGGAGCTGTTTTTT. Translating gives CASSQDPQAGGELFF.

The chain combines TRBV5-1 with TRBJ2-4; D perhaps matches TRBD1 (5 bases). The V gene's germline CDR1 is SGHRS and CDR2 YFSETQ. The CDR3 spans 14 residues. V was clipped by 2 bases and J by 7 bases, with 13 bases between them. CDR3 protein: CASSLRQGHNIQYF. CDR3 coding DNA: TGCGCCAGCAGCTTAAGGCAGGGTCACAACATTCAGTACTTC.

V usage is TRBV18 and J usage is TRBJ2-7; TRBD2 aligns across 7 bases. The trim removed 4 bases at V and 6 bases at J, leaving 6 bases unmatched. The CDR3 contains 13 residues. In germline, CDR1 is KGHSH, CDR2 LQKENI. CDR3 nucleotides: TGTGCCAGCTCACTCGCGGGAGTGGGCGAGCAGTACGTC. This encodes CASSLAGVGEQYV.

V and J are TRBV7-9 and TRBJ2-2; tentatively, D is TRBD2 (5 bases). This CDR3 region has 17 residues. The V and J ends lost 3 bases and 3 bases respectively, with 17 bases between them. Germline CDR1 is SEHNR and CDR2 is FQNEAQ (reference sequence). The CDR3 DNA reads as TGTGCCAGCAGCTTGCGAGGCGGGCTAGCTGACACCGGGGAGCTGTTTTTT. It translates to CASSLRGGLADTGELFF.

Worth noting for this clone: Other DNA variants within this sample encode the same CDR3. The chain employs TRBV9 and TRBJ2-1; 8 bases line up with TRBD2. With 4 bases clipped from V and 2 bases from J, the junction kept 2 bases outside the gene matches. CDR1 SGDLS and CDR2 YYNGEE come from the germline V gene. The CDR3 extends over 14 amino acids. As DNA, the CDR3 is TGTGCCAGCAGCCCGGGACTAGCCTACAATGAGCAGTTCTTC. As protein: CASSPGLAYNEQFF.

The genes are TRBV5-1 and TRBJ2-2, with D possibly matching TRBD1 (6 bases). Trimming took off 2 bases at V and 4 bases at J, with 15 bases between the two ends. Germline V gene lookup returns CDR1 SGHRS and CDR2 YFSETQ. The CDR3 sequence is 16 residues long. The CDR3 sequence: CASSFGRGVGTGELFF. The CDR3 DNA sequence: TGCGCCAGCAGCTTCGGCAGGGGCGTTGGCACCGGGGAGCTGTTTTTT.

This sequence joins TRBV11-2 and TRBJ2-7; D is uncertain. The CDR3 is made up of 13 amino acids. Germline assignment: CDR1 SGHAT and CDR2 FQNNGV. Trimming removed 3 bases at V and 5 bases at J, with 11 bases between. The CDR3 loop is CASSLSDLNEQYV. The CDR3, as DNA: TGTGCCAGCAGCTTGAGCGATCTCAACGAGCAGTACGTC.

This chain links TRBV5-1 with TRBJ2-2, with D perhaps TRBD2 (5 bases). The V end lost 5 bases, the J end lost 3 bases, and 8 bases lay between the germline ends. The CDR3 is 13 amino acids. Germline lookup yields CDR1 SGHRS and CDR2 YFSETQ. DNA of the CDR3: TGCGCCAGCAGTGGGCGGGACACCGGGGAGCTGTTTTTT. Residues: CASSGRDTGELFF.

The genes are TRBV28 and TRBJ1-5, with D unresolved. Trimming took off 6 bases at V and 7 bases at J, with 13 bases between the two ends. From germline, CDR1 is MDHEN and CDR2 SYDVKM. This CDR3 is built from 13 residues. The CDR3 region has the DNA TGTGCCAGCAGCCGGTCGCGGTACCAGCCCCAGCATTTT. Translating it yields CASSRSRYQPQHF.

The V call is TRBV6-4, the J call TRBJ2-3; 7 nucleotides align to TRBD2. After removal of 3 bases from V and 5 bases from J, the junction contained 2 bases not matched to a gene. CDR1 and CDR2 from the germline V gene are MRHNA and SNTAGT. This CDR3 has 13 residues. The CDR3 DNA follows: TGTGCCAGCAGTGAAGGGGAGGGAGATACGCAGTATTTT. The encoded protein is CASSEGEGDTQYF.

CDR3 region: CASTGQGYEQYF. The CDR3 region has the DNA TGTGCCAGCACCGGACAGGGCTACGAGCAGTACTTC. This sequence joins TRBV28 and TRBJ2-7; 8 nucleotides match TRBD1. CDR1 and CDR2 (germline): MDHEN, SYDVKM. The CDR3 spans 12 residues. With 7 bases clipped from V and 3 bases from J, the junction kept 2 bases outside the gene matches.